This TCR beta chain came from a study of blood T cell repertoires in COVID-19. On the study more broadly: Sample material is recorded as cDNA or gDNA derived from T cells, B-cell-depleted T cells, or PBMCs.

Study processing details: Using reference gene primer amplification, nucleated cell counts were estimated. Profiled with immunoSEQ multiplex PCR; TCRdb holds only in-frame clones, not every one. The D gene and trimming were derived from the DNA, and the V and J assignments and clone size from that table. The profile shows 250,000 to 350,000 clones, around 89% of them singletons. Input material: peripheral blood. The TCR sequence derives from a woman aged 60-75 years with acute or convalescent COVID-19.

In DNA form, the CDR3 reads TGTGCCACCCTAGGCCGGCCCCAAGAGACCCAGTACTTC. Its protein product is CATLGRPQETQYF. The V gene is TRBV19, the J gene TRBJ2-5; D is unclear. The CDR3 is 13 residues long. V lost 10 bases and J 1 base, leaving 13 bases between the germline ends. Per the germline V gene, CDR1 is LNHDA and CDR2 is SQIVND (reference sequence).